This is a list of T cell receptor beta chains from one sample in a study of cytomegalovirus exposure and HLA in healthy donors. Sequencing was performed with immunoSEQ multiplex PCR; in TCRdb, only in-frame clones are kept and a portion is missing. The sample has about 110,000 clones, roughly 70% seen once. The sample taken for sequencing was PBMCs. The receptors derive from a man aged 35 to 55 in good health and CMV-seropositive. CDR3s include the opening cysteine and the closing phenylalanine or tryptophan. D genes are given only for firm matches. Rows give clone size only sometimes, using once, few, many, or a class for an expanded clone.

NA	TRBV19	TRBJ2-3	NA	CASLTRISTDTQYF	TGTGCCAGCTTGACTCGGATCAGCACAGATACGCAGTATTTT
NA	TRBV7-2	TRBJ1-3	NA	CASSLDRAPGNTIYF	TGTGCCAGCAGCTTAGACAGGGCACCTGGAAACACCATATATTTT
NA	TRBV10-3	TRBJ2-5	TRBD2	CAISGGRPETQYF	TGTGCCATCAGCGGCGGGAGGCCGGAGACCCAGTACTTC
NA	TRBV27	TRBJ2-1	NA	CASSFAGIYNEQFF	TGTGCCAGCAGTTTTGCCGGGATCTACAATGAGCAGTTCTTC
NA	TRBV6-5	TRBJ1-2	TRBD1	CASKTDRDLNYGYTF	TGTGCCAGCAAAACCGACAGGGACCTTAACTATGGCTACACCTTC
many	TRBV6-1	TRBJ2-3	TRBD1	CASSEKGQGDTQYF	TGTGCCAGCAGTGAAAAGGGACAGGGAGATACGCAGTATTTT
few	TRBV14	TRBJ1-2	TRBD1	CASSLQTGHGYTF	TGTGCCAGCAGCCTCCAGACAGGGCATGGCTACACCTTC
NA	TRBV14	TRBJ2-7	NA	CASSQVLGVSSYEQYF	TGTGCCAGCAGCCAAGTGCTGGGAGTAAGCTCCTACGAGCAGTACTTC
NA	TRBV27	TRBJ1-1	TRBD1	CASGDSQGAEAFF	TGTGCCAGCGGCGACTCTCAGGGGGCTGAAGCTTTCTTT
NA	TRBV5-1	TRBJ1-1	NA	CASSLGPSGTEAFF	TGCGCCAGCAGCTTGGGACCCTCGGGCACTGAAGCTTTCTTT
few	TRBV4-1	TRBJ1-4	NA	CASRLTGFGEKLFF	TGCGCCAGCAGATTGACAGGATTTGGCGAAAAACTGTTTTTT
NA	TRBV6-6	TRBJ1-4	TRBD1	CASTLGQGHDEKLFF	TGTGCCAGCACTCTAGGACAGGGGCACGATGAAAAACTGTTTTTT
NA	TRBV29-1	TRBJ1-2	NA	CSVQTGNDYGYTF	TGCAGCGTCCAAACAGGGAACGACTATGGCTACACCTTC
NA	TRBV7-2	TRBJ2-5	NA	CASSLAATRAQETQYF	TGTGCCAGCAGCTTAGCGGCGACTCGCGCACAAGAGACCCAGTACTTC
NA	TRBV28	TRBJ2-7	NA	CASSFLPGTWSYEQYF	TGTGCCAGCAGTTTTCTTCCCGGGACATGGTCCTACGAGCAGTACTTC
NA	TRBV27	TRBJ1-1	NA	CASSLGFGRGSLKTEAFF	TGTGCCAGCAGTTTAGGTTTTGGCAGGGGCAGCTTAAAAACTGAAGCTTTCTTT
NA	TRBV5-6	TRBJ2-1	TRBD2	CASSPKVWREGGYNEQFF	TGTGCCAGCAGCCCTAAAGTGTGGCGGGAGGGCGGCTACAATGAGCAGTTCTTC
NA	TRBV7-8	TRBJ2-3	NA	CASSLDPGGADTDTQYF	TGTGCCAGCAGCTTAGATCCGGGGGGCGCGGACACAGATACGCAGTATTTT
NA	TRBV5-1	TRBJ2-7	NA	CASFEGQGIYEQYF	TGCGCCAGCTTTGAAGGGCAGGGGATCTACGAGCAGTACTTC
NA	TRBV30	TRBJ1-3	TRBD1	CAWGRQGSGNTIYF	TGTGCCTGGGGTCGACAGGGTTCTGGAAACACCATATATTTT
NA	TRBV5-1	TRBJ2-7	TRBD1	CASSLGTGAAEQYF	TGCGCCAGCAGTCTTGGGACAGGCGCAGCCGAGCAGTACTTC
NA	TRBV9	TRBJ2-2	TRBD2	CASSTTSGRDGTGELFF	TGTGCCAGCAGCACGACTAGCGGGAGGGACGGCACCGGGGAGCTGTTTTTT
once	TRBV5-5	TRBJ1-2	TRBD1	CASTGQGADGYTF	TGTGCCAGCACCGGACAGGGGGCGGATGGCTACACCTTC